This T cell receptor (beta chain) was profiled in a study of blood T cell repertoires in COVID-19. As for the study in general: The United States, Italy and Spain supplied acute and convalescent COVID-19 samples. In each case, the material was cDNA or gDNA derived from T cells, B-cell-depleted T cells, or PBMCs.

Authors' data handling: Reference gene primer amplification gave estimated nucleated cell counts. Sequencing used immunoSEQ multiplex PCR; TCRdb keeps in-frame clones, though not all of them. D and trimming were read from the DNA, whereas the V and J calls and clone size are those reported in that table. Here the sample spans some 250,000 clones, roughly 90% being singletons. V trimming: 5 bases; J trimming: 12 bases; junction bases outside the gene matches: 8. Per the germline V gene, CDR1 is SEHNR and CDR2 is FQNEAQ (reference sequence). The CDR3 loop spans 14 amino acids. The sequence was obtained from a man aged 55 to 70 with acute or convalescent COVID-19. This chain links TRBV7-9 with TRBJ2-1; 12 bases agree with TRBD2. Sequenced material: peripheral blood. In nucleotides, the CDR3 is TGTGCCAGCAGCCCCCGGACTAGCGGGAACGGGCAGTTCTTC. Protein sequence: CASSPRTSGNGQFF.